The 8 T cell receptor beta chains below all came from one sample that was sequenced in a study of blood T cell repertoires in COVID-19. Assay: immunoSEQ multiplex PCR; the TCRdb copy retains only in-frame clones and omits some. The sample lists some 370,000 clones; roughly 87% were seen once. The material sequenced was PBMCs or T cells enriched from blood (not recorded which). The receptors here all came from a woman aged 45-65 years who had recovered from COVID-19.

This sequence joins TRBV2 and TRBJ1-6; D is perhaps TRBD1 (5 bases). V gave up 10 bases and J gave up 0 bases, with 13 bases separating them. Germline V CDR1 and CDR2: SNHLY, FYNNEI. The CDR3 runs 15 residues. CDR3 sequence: CATTRQSSYNSPLHF. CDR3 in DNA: TGTGCCACAACCCGACAGAGCTCCTATAATTCACCCCTCCACTTT.

The CDR3 reads CASSLNLLPQHF. The CDR3 DNA sequence: TGTGCCAGCAGCTTAAATCTCCTGCCCCAGCATTTT. The chain uses TRBV7-8 and TRBJ1-5, with D unclear. V lost 2 bases, J lost 9 bases, and 8 bases lay in between. Germline loops: CDR1 SGHVS, CDR2 FQNEAQ. The length of the CDR3 is 12 residues.

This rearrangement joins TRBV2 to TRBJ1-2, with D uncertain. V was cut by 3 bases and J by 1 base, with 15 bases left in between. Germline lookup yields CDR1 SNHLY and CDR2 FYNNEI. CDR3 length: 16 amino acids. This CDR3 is CASSDAGGDNNYGYTF. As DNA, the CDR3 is TGTGCCAGCAGTGATGCGGGCGGAGATAATAACTATGGCTACACCTTC.

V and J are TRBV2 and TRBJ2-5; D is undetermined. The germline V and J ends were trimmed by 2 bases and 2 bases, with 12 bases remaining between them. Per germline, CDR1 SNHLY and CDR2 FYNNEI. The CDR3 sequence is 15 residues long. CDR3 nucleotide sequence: TGTGCCAGCAGTGAATCGGGTGTTTGGCAAGAGACCCAGTACTTC. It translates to CASSESGVWQETQYF.

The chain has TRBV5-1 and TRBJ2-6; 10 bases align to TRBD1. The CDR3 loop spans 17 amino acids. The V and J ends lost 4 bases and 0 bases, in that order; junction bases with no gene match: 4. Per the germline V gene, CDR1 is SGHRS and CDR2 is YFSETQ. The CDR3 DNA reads TGCGCCAGCAGCGCCGGGACAGGGGCCTCTGGGGCCAACGTCCTGACTTTC. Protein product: CASSAGTGASGANVLTF.

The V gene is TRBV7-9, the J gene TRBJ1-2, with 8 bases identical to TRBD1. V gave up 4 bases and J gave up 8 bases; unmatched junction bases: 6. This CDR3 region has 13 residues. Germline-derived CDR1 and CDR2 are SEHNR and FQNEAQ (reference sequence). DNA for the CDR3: TGTGCCAGCAGCTCCGGACAGGGTGGCGGCTACACCTTC. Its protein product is CASSSGQGGGYTF.

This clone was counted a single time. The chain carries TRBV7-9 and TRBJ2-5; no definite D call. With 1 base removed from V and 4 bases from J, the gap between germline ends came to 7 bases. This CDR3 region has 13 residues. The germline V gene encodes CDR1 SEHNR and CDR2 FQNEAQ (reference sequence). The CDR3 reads CASSLGGVETQYF. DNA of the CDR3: TGTGCCAGCAGCTTAGGTGGAGTAGAGACCCAGTACTTC.

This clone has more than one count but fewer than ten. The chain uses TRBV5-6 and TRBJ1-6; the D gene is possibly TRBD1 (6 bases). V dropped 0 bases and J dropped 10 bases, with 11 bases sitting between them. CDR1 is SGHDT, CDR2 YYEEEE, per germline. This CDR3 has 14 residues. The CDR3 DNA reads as TGTGCCAGCAGCTTGGCAGGGGTAGTCTCACCCCTCCACTTT. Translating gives CASSLAGVVSPLHF.